This entry describes one T cell receptor (beta chain). As yet, its antigen is unknown. This sample stems from a study of monozygotic twins with inflammatory bowel disease. General observations from the study: No repertoire similarity difference was seen between concordant and discordant twins; power was possibly limited. Among T cells, the various subtypes were not distinguishable. With inverse Simpson as the measure, TCRbeta diversity was lower in IBD patients than in healthy co-twins. IBD patients exhibited fewer clonotypes shared with other individuals than healthy twins, particularly with disease activity.

This CDR3 is 15 amino acids long. The germline CDR1 and CDR2 sequences are KGHSH and LQKENI. TCRdb processed the 5' RACE reads again and assigns one entry to each CDR3 protein, with no DNA. The sample has 400,000 to 500,000 distinct CDR3 sequences; the top ten hold less than 2.5%. The sample taken for sequencing was blood. This clonotype was obtained from a human donor with ulcerative colitis or Crohn's disease, or a healthy co-twin of an affected twin (not recorded which). The chain couples TRBV18 to TRBJ2-7; the D call of TRBD1 rests on TCRdb alone, since no DNA is present to check it. The CDR3 region is CASSPNPGSSYEQYF.